This T cell receptor (beta chain) was recorded in a study of shared clonotypes between healthy human individuals. On the study more broadly: Each donor had three CD4 naive, three CD4 memory, two CD8 naive and one CD8 memory plate.

The table came from immunoSEQ multiplex PCR; TCRdb's copy has only in-frame clones and leaves some out. The repertoire has roughly 2.1 million clones, about 92% of them found once; the top ten carry more than 1.5%. Positive CCR7 selection of CD45RO-negative cells yielded the naive CD8 cells, and terminally differentiated effector memory CD45RA+ cells were excluded. This CDR3 spans 14 amino acids. Germline CDR1 is MNHNS and CDR2 is SASEGT. The V gene end was trimmed by 5 bases and the J gene end by 2 bases; junction bases not matched to a gene: 3. About this clone itself: Its antigen is still unknown.

Whole-study results and caveats: Clonotype sharing levels among donors were expected to vary with sequencing depth. Estimated clonotype richness was generally higher in naive than memory subsets.

The sequenced sample was naive CD8+ T cells from PBMCs. V and J are TRBV6-1 and TRBJ1-2, with 9 bases that match TRBD1. This TCR was sampled from a man between 18 and 35 years old in good health. Some clones in this sample may be carry-over from other donors' samples. DNA of the CDR3: TGTGCCAGCAGTCCGGGGACAGGGAACTATGGCTACACCTTC. Protein sequence: CASSPGTGNYGYTF.